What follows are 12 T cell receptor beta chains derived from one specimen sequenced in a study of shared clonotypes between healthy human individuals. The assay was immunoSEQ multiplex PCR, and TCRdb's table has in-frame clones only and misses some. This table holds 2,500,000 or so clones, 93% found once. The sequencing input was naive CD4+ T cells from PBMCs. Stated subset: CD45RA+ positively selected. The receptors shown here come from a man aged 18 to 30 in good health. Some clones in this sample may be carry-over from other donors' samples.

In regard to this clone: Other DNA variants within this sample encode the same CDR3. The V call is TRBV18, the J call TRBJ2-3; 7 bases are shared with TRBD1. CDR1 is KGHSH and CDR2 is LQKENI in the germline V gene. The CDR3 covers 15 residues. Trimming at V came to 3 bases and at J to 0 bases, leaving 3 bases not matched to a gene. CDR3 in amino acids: CASSPQGVSTDTQYF. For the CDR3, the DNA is TGTGCCAGCTCACCCCAGGGGGTCAGCACAGATACGCAGTATTTT.

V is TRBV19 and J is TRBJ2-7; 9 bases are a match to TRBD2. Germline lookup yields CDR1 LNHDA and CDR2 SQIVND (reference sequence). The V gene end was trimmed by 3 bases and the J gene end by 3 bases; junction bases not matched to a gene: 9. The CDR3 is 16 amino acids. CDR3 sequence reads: CASSISSASGVYEQYF. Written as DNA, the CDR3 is TGTGCCAGTAGTATCAGTTCTGCTAGCGGGGTCTACGAGCAGTACTTC.

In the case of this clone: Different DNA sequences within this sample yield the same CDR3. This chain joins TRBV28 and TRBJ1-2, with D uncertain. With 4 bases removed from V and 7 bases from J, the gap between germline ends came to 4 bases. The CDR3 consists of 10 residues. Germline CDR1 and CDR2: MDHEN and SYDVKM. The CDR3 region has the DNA TGTGCCAGCAGTTCCCCTGGCTACACCTTC. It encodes CASSSPGYTF.

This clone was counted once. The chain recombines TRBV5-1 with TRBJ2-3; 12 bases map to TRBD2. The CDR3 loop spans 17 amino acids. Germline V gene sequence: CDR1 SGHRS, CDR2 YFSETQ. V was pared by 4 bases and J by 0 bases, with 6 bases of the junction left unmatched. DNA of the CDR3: TGCGCCAGCAGCCCTGGACTAGCGGGGACAAGCACAGATACGCAGTATTTT. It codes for CASSPGLAGTSTDTQYF.

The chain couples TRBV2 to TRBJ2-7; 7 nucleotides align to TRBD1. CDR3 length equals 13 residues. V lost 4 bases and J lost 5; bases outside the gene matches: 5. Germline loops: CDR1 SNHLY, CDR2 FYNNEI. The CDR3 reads CASSARQGHEQYF. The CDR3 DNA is TGTGCCAGCAGTGCGCGACAGGGCCACGAGCAGTACTTC. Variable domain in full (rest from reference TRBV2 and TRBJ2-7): EPEVTQTPSHQVTQMGQEVILRCVPISNHLYFYWYRQILGQKVEFLVSFYNNEISEKSEIFDDQFSVERPDGSNFTLKIRSTKLEDSAMYFCASSARQGHEQYFGPGTRLTVT.

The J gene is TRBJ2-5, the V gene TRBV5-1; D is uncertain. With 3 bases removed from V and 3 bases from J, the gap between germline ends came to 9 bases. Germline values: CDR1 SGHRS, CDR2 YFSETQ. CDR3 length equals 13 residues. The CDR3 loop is CASSSLQKETQYF. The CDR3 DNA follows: TGCGCCAGCAGCTCCCTTCAAAAAGAGACCCAGTACTTC. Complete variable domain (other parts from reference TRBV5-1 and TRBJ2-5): KAGVTQTPRYLIKTRGQQVTLSCSPISGHRSVSWYQQTPGQGLQFLFEYFSETQRNKGNFPGRFSGRQFSNSRSEMNVSTLELGDSALYLCASSSLQKETQYFGPGTRLLVL.

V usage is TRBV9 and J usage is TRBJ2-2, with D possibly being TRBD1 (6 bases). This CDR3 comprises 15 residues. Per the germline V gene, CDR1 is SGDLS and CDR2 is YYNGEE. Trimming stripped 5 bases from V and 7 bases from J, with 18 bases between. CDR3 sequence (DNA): TGTGCCAGCAGTGTGGAACAGGGTGGTGTCGGGGAGCTGTTTTTT. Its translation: CASSVEQGGVGELFF.

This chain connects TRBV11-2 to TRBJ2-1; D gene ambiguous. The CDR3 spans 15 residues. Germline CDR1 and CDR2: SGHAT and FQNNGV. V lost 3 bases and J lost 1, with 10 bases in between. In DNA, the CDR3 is TGTGCCAGCAGCTTGCAGCCCACTTCCTACAATGAGCAGTTCTTC. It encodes CASSLQPTSYNEQFF. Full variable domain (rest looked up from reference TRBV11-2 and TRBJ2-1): EAGVAQSPRYKIIEKRQSVAFWCNPISGHATLYWYQQILGQGPKLLIQFQNNGVVDDSQLPKDRFSAERLKGVDSTLKIQPAKLEDSAVYLCASSLQPTSYNEQFFGPGTRLTVL.

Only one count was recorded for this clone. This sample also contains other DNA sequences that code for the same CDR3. The DNA for the CDR3 is TGTGCCAGCAGCTTAGTAGTTGGGAACACTGAAGCTTTCTTT. Translated, it gives CASSLVVGNTEAFF. V and J are TRBV7-8 and TRBJ1-1, with no clear D. CDR3 length: 14 residues. Germline values: CDR1 SGHVS, CDR2 FQNEAQ. V was cut by 1 base and J by 1 base, with 7 bases left in between.

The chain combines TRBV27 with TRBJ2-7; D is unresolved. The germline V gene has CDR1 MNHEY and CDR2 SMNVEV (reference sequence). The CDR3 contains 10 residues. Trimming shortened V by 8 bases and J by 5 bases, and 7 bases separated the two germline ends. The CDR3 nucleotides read TGTGCCAGCGTTGTTGACGAGCAGTACTTC. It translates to CASVVDEQYF.

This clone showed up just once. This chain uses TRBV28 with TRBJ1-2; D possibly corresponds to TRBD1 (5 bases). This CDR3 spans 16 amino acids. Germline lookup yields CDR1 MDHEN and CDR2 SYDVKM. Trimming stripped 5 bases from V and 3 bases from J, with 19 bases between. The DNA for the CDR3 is TGTGCCAGCAGTACCGCTTGGGGGGGAGGGCACTATGGCTACACCTTC. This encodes CASSTAWGGGHYGYTF.

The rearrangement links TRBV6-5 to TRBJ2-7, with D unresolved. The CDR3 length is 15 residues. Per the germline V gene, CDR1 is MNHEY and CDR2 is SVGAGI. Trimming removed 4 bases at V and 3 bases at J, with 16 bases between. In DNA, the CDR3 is TGTGCCAGCAGTTCGGGTAGCCGGAACAGCTACGAGCAGTACTTC. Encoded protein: CASSSGSRNSYEQYF.